This T cell receptor beta chain was captured in a study of OX40 agonist ivuxolimab in advanced cancers. This clone came up once. With 1 base removed from V and 4 bases from J, the gap between germline ends came to 7 bases. Germline-derived CDR1 and CDR2 are LNHNV and YYDKDF (reference sequence). CDR3 size: 13 residues. Repertoires were generated with immunoSEQ multiplex PCR, while TCRdb's copy carries only in-frame clones and drops some. Of some 60,000 clones in the sample, 85% were seen once. The sample was CD4+ or CD8+ T cells sorted from blood, taken in a trial of the OX40 agonist ivuxolimab. The receptor was isolated from an adult with an advanced solid tumor such as melanoma, head and neck, liver or kidney cancer. The rearrangement links TRBV15 to TRBJ1-2; the D is unclear. The CDR3 DNA follows: TGTGCCACCAGCAGAGTGACGGGCTATGGCTACACCTTC. This gives the protein CATSRVTGYGYTF.